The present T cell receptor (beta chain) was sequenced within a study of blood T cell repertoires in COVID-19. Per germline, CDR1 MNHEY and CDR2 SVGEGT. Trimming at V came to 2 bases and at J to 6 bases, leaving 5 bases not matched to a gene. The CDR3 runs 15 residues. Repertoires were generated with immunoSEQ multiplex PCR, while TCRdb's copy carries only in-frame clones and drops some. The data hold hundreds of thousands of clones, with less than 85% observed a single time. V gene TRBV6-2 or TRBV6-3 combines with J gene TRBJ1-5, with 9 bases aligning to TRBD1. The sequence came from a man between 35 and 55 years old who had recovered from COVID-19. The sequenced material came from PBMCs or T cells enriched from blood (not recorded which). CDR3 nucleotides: TGTGCCAGCAGTTACGGACAGGGGTCGGTTCAGCCCCAGCATTTT. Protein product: CASSYGQGSVQPQHF.